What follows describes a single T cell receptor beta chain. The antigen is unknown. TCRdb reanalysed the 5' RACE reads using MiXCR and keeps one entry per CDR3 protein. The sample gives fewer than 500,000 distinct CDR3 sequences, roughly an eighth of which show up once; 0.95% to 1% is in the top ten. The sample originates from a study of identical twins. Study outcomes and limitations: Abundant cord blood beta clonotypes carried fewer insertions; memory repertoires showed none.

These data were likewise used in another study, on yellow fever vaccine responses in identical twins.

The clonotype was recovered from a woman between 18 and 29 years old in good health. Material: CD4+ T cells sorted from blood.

CDR3 bases: TGCAGCGCTCCCAATGGAGGGGAGTATGGCTACACCTTC. Protein product: CSAPNGGEYGYTF. This chain links TRBV29-1 with TRBJ1-2, with D maybe TRBD1 (5 bases). V was pared by 7 bases and J by 5 bases, with 17 bases between. The germline V gene has CDR1 SQVTM and CDR2 ANQGSEA. The CDR3 is made up of 13 amino acids. Filled out from reference TRBV29-1 and TRBJ1-2, the complete variable domain reads SAVISQKPSRDICQRGTSLTIQCQVDSQVTMMFWYRQQPGQSLTLIATANQGSEATYESGFVIDKFPISRPNLTFSTLTVSNMSPEDSSIYLCSAPNGGEYGYTFGSGTRLTVV.